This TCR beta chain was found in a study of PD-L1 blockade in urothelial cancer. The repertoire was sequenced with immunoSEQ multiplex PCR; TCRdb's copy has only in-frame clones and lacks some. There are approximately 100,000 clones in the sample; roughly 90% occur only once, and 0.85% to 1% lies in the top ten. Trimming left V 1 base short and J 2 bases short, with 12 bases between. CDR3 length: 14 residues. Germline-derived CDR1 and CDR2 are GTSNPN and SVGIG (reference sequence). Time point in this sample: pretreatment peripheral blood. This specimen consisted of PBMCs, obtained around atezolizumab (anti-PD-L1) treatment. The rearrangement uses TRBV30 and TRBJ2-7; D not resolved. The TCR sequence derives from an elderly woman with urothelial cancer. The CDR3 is CAWSDGRFPYEQYF. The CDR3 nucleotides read TGTGCCTGGAGTGACGGTCGCTTTCCCTACGAGCAGTACTTC.